These 7 T cell receptor beta chains came from one sample sequenced in a study of glioma-infiltrating T cells. Using RNA template, CDR3s of TCR alpha and beta were amplified with iRepertoire arm-PCR. Each CDR3 protein is one row after TCRdb ran MiXCR on the multiplex PCR reads. Of around 97,000 distinct CDR3 sequences in the sample, approximately 28% are singletons; the top ten hold roughly 46%. What was sequenced was glioma tissue, nonneoplastic brain tissue, or PBMCs (not recorded which). The receptors come from a human donor with low-grade glioma or glioblastoma, undergoing nonglioma brain surgery, or in good health (not recorded which).

Remarks on this clonotype: One base away lies a much larger clone, so this may be a sequencing read error. This sequence joins TRBV6-2 or TRBV6-3 and TRBJ2-5; the match to TRBD1 covers 9 bases. Germline V gene sequence: CDR1 MNHEY, CDR2 SVGEGT. V trimming: 2 bases; J trimming: 1 base; junction bases outside the gene matches: 5. The CDR3 spans 16 residues. The chain's CDR3 is CASSYATGGRQETQYF. The CDR3 DNA reads as TGTGCCAGCAGTTACGCGACAGGGGGTCGCCAAGAGACCCAGTACTTC.

This clonotype was counted many times. The CDR3: CASSSRAILLNTEAFF. The CDR3 bases are TGTGCCAGCAGCTCCCGAGCGATCCTCCTGAACACTGAAGCTTTCTTT. The V and J genes are TRBV3-1 and TRBJ1-1; D uncertain. Germline V gives CDR1 LGHDT, CDR2 YNNKEL (reference sequence). Trimming pared 5 bases from V and 0 bases from J, leaving 16 bases between. CDR3 length: 16 amino acids.

This clonotype appeared a few times. The chain has TRBV7-2 and TRBJ1-2; possible D gene TRBD1, 5 bases. The CDR3 has 14 amino acids. V lost 2 bases to trimming and J lost 1 base, with 8 bases between them. From germline, CDR1 is SGHTA and CDR2 FQGNSA. The CDR3 region is CASSLWGNNYGYTF. The CDR3 region has the DNA TGTGCCAGCAGCTTATGGGGGAATAACTATGGCTACACCTTC.

To note about this clonotype: Just one base apart from a much larger clone, this may be a read error. In nucleotides, the CDR3 is TGTGCCAGCACCTTAGATCCGGGGACCTACAATGAGCAGTTCTTC. Encoded protein: CASTLDPGTYNEQFF. This rearrangement joins TRBV7-2 to TRBJ2-1; tentative D call: TRBD2 (5 bases). This CDR3 region has 15 residues. CDR1 and CDR2 from the germline V gene are SGHTA and FQGNSA.

This clonotype occurred a few times. V gene TRBV10-3 combines with J gene TRBJ2-3; TRBD2 is a possible D gene (6 bases). This CDR3 is built from 14 residues. Germline V gene sequence: CDR1 ENHRY, CDR2 SYGVKD. V was pared by 0 bases and J by 5 bases, with 9 bases between. The CDR3 DNA reads TGTGCCATCAGTGAGTCGGAGGGGCAAGATACGCAGTATTTT. Translation gives CAISESEGQDTQYF.

This clonotype was detected many times. This rearrangement joins TRBV28 to TRBJ2-1; D remains unclear. Germline V gives CDR1 MDHEN, CDR2 SYDVKM. CDR3 length: 16 amino acids. V was clipped by 5 bases and J by 1 base, with 15 bases between them. The DNA for the CDR3 is TGTGCCAGCAGTGTCATTAGCTCGCGGTCCTACAATGAGCAGTTCTTC. Translating it yields CASSVISSRSYNEQFF.

With regard to this clonotype: This sequence may be a read error, since a much larger clone differs from it by one base. This chain joins TRBV10-3 and TRBJ2-3; D remains unclear. The CDR3 contains 12 residues. Per the germline V gene, CDR1 is ENHRY and CDR2 is SYGVKD. Trimming removed 8 bases from V and 0 bases from J, with 6 bases in between. CDR3 amino acids: CAIEGSTDTQYF. In nucleotides, the CDR3 is TGTGCCATCGAAGGAAGCACAGATACGCAGTATTTT.